This T cell receptor (beta chain) came from a study of monozygotic twins with inflammatory bowel disease. CDR3 size: 16 residues. CDR1 and CDR2 from the germline V gene are SGHRS and YFSETQ. For every donor, one blood sample of less than 3 ml was drawn. Samples each yielded cDNA through eight separate reactions. Following a re-call of the 5' RACE reads, TCRdb has one entry per CDR3 protein and lacks DNA. The data include 350,000 to 550,000 distinct CDR3 sequences; the top ten clones carry 2% to 2.5%. This receptor was identified in a human donor with ulcerative colitis or Crohn's disease, or a healthy co-twin of an affected twin (not recorded which). The rearrangement uses TRBV5-1 and TRBJ1-3. Sequencing was carried out using blood. This CDR3 is CASSLATVGDGNTIYF.